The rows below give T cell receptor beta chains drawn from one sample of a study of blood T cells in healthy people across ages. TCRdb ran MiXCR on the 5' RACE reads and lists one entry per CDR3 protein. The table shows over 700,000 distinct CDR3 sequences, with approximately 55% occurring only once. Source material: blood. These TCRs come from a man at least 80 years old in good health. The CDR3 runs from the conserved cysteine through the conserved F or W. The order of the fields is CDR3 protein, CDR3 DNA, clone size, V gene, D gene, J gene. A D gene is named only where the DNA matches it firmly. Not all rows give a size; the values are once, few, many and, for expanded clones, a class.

CDR3 protein: CATKSLPQGGYGYTF
CDR3 DNA: TGTGCCACCAAGTCTCTGCCCCAGGGTGGGTATGGCTACACCTTC
clone size: few
V gene: TRBV6-5
D gene: .
J gene: TRBJ1-2

CDR3 protein: CASSKATSGRATDTQYF
CDR3 DNA: TGCGCCAGCAGCAAGGCAACTAGCGGGAGGGCCACAGATACGCAGTATTTT
clone size: .
V gene: TRBV5-1
D gene: TRBD2
J gene: TRBJ2-3

CDR3 protein: CASSEPGAPYEQYF
CDR3 DNA: TGTGCCAGCAGTGAACCTGGGGCCCCCTACGAGCAGTACTTC
clone size: .
V gene: TRBV25-1
D gene: .
J gene: TRBJ2-7

CDR3 protein: CASSQAPTYGYTF
CDR3 DNA: TGCGCCAGCAGCCAGGCTCCGACCTATGGCTACACCTTC
clone size: few
V gene: TRBV4-1
D gene: .
J gene: TRBJ1-2

CDR3 protein: CASSSPSETRSYNEQFF
CDR3 DNA: TGTGCCAGCAGTTCCCCCTCCGAGACTCGCTCCTACAATGAGCAGTTCTTC
clone size: .
V gene: TRBV6-5
D gene: .
J gene: TRBJ2-1

CDR3 protein: CASSQRTAANEKLFF
CDR3 DNA: TGTGCCAGCAGCCAAAGGACGGCCGCGAATGAAAAACTGTTTTTT
clone size: .
V gene: TRBV16
D gene: .
J gene: TRBJ1-4

CDR3 protein: CASSLTSADPDTQYF
CDR3 DNA: TGTGCCAGCAGTTTAACTTCCGCCGACCCAGATACGCAGTATTTT
clone size: .
V gene: TRBV27
D gene: .
J gene: TRBJ2-3

CDR3 protein: CASSDRTLNTEAFF
CDR3 DNA: TGTGCCAGCAGTGACAGGACCCTGAACACTGAAGCTTTCTTT
clone size: .
V gene: TRBV6-6
D gene: .
J gene: TRBJ1-1

CDR3 protein: CASSFFAGQASSYNSPLHF
CDR3 DNA: TGTGCCAGCAGTTTTTTTGCGGGACAGGCGAGCTCCTATAATTCACCCCTCCACTTT
clone size: .
V gene: TRBV11-2
D gene: TRBD1
J gene: TRBJ1-6

CDR3 protein: CASGQEGRLAGIQTQYF
CDR3 DNA: TGTGCCAGCGGCCAAGAAGGAAGGCTAGCGGGGATACAGACCCAGTACTTC
clone size: .
V gene: TRBV3-1
D gene: TRBD2
J gene: TRBJ2-5

CDR3 protein: CASSPFTRTQSGANVLTF
CDR3 DNA: TGTGCCAGCAGCCCCTTTACCCGGACGCAGAGTGGGGCCAACGTCCTGACTTTC
clone size: once
V gene: TRBV7-2
D gene: .
J gene: TRBJ2-6

CDR3 protein: CSVARGLNSYEQYF
CDR3 DNA: TGCAGCGTCGCACGGGGGCTAAACTCCTACGAGCAGTACTTC
clone size: .
V gene: TRBV29-1
D gene: .
J gene: TRBJ2-7

CDR3 protein: CASSVSGTVNYGYTF
CDR3 DNA: TGTGCCAGCAGCGTATCCGGGACAGTAAACTATGGCTACACCTTC
clone size: .
V gene: TRBV9
D gene: TRBD1
J gene: TRBJ1-2

CDR3 protein: CASSDRGSAYF
CDR3 DNA: TGTGCCAGCAGTGACAGGGGGTCGGCGTATTTT
clone size: few
V gene: TRBV27
D gene: TRBD1
J gene: TRBJ2-3

CDR3 protein: CASSVTSGRVTANEQFF
CDR3 DNA: TGTGCCAGCAGTGTGACTAGCGGGAGGGTTACCGCCAATGAGCAGTTCTTC
clone size: few
V gene: TRBV27
D gene: TRBD2
J gene: TRBJ2-1

CDR3 protein: CAITRELTETQYF
CDR3 DNA: TGTGCCATCACCAGGGAGCTAACAGAGACCCAGTACTTC
clone size: few
V gene: TRBV10-3
D gene: .
J gene: TRBJ2-5

CDR3 protein: CASSYTPSLFGIENIQYF
CDR3 DNA: TGTGCCAGCAGTTACACTCCCTCTTTGTTCGGGATCGAAAACATTCAGTACTTC
clone size: .
V gene: TRBV6-5
D gene: .
J gene: TRBJ2-4

CDR3 protein: CSTKGGVYEQFF
CDR3 DNA: TGCAGTACAAAGGGGGGGGTGTATGAGCAGTTCTTC
clone size: .
V gene: TRBV20-1
D gene: .
J gene: TRBJ2-1

CDR3 protein: CASTPAGKSSYNEQFF
CDR3 DNA: TGTGCCAGCACCCCTGCAGGGAAGAGCTCTTACAATGAGCAGTTCTTC
clone size: .
V gene: TRBV6-5
D gene: .
J gene: TRBJ2-1

CDR3 protein: CASSRNTRSYNEQFF
CDR3 DNA: TGTGCCAGCAGCAGGAACACCCGCTCCTACAATGAGCAGTTCTTC
clone size: .
V gene: TRBV28
D gene: .
J gene: TRBJ2-1

CDR3 protein: CASSSGLPPETQYF
CDR3 DNA: TGTGCCAGCAGCTCGGGACTACCTCCCGAGACCCAGTACTTC
clone size: .
V gene: TRBV7-3
D gene: TRBD2
J gene: TRBJ2-5

CDR3 protein: CASSSDVGGVGDTQYF
CDR3 DNA: TGCGCCAGCAGCTCTGATGTTGGGGGAGTGGGAGATACGCAGTATTTT
clone size: .
V gene: TRBV5-1
D gene: .
J gene: TRBJ2-3

CDR3 protein: CASSVVLNEQFF
CDR3 DNA: TGTGCCAGCAGTGTCGTGCTCAATGAGCAGTTCTTC
clone size: few
V gene: TRBV2
D gene: .
J gene: TRBJ2-1

CDR3 protein: CASGLTLRSYEQYF
CDR3 DNA: TGTGCCAGCGGTTTGACTCTCCGCTCCTACGAGCAGTACTTC
clone size: few
V gene: TRBV6-5
D gene: .
J gene: TRBJ2-7

CDR3 protein: CSVGPFQAGLNNEQFF
CDR3 DNA: TGCAGCGTTGGCCCTTTCCAAGCGGGACTTAACAATGAGCAGTTCTTC
clone size: few
V gene: TRBV29-1
D gene: TRBD2
J gene: TRBJ2-1

CDR3 protein: CSARVLAGVTSSYNEQFF
CDR3 DNA: TGCAGTGCTAGAGTGCTAGCGGGAGTAACGAGCTCCTACAATGAGCAGTTCTTC
clone size: .
V gene: TRBV20-1
D gene: TRBD2
J gene: TRBJ2-1

CDR3 protein: CASSQDGPQPYSGANVLTF
CDR3 DNA: TGTGCCAGCAGCCAAGATGGTCCCCAGCCATACTCTGGGGCCAACGTCCTGACTTTC
clone size: .
V gene: TRBV4-2
D gene: .
J gene: TRBJ2-6

CDR3 protein: CASSLNGETEAFF
CDR3 DNA: TGCGCCAGCAGCTTGAACGGGGAGACTGAAGCTTTCTTT
clone size: .
V gene: TRBV5-1
D gene: .
J gene: TRBJ1-1

CDR3 protein: CASSAWINQPQHF
CDR3 DNA: TGCGCCAGCAGCGCCTGGATCAATCAGCCCCAGCATTTT
clone size: .
V gene: TRBV5-1
D gene: .
J gene: TRBJ1-5

CDR3 protein: CASSLKTSGRGETQYF
CDR3 DNA: TGTGCCAGCAGTTTAAAGACTAGCGGGAGGGGGGAGACCCAGTACTTC
clone size: .
V gene: TRBV2
D gene: TRBD2
J gene: TRBJ2-5

CDR3 protein: CASNWGGTEAFF
CDR3 DNA: TGTGCCAGCAATTGGGGAGGCACTGAAGCTTTCTTT
clone size: .
V gene: TRBV27
D gene: .
J gene: TRBJ1-1

CDR3 protein: CAISDGTAEQYF
CDR3 DNA: TGTGCCATCAGTGACGGTACAGCCGAGCAGTACTTC
clone size: .
V gene: TRBV10-3
D gene: .
J gene: TRBJ2-7

CDR3 protein: CASSPGQGVTTTEAFF
CDR3 DNA: TGCGCCAGCAGCCCGGGACAGGGGGTCACAACCACTGAAGCTTTCTTT
clone size: .
V gene: TRBV5-1
D gene: TRBD1
J gene: TRBJ1-1

CDR3 protein: CASSLSIGGYGYTF
CDR3 DNA: TGTGCCAGCAGTTTATCGATAGGAGGGTATGGCTACACCTTC
clone size: once
V gene: TRBV27
D gene: .
J gene: TRBJ1-2

CDR3 protein: CSARPYGLAGDSNEQFF
CDR3 DNA: TGCAGTGCTAGACCGTACGGACTAGCGGGAGATAGCAATGAGCAGTTCTTC
clone size: .
V gene: TRBV20-1
D gene: TRBD2
J gene: TRBJ2-1

CDR3 protein: CSVPKWGLNEQFF
CDR3 DNA: TGCAGCGTCCCGAAATGGGGGCTCAATGAGCAGTTCTTC
clone size: few
V gene: TRBV29-1
D gene: .
J gene: TRBJ2-1

CDR3 protein: CATSEPGQGENIQYF
CDR3 DNA: TGTGCCACCAGTGAGCCGGGACAGGGGGAGAACATTCAGTACTTC
clone size: .
V gene: TRBV24-1
D gene: TRBD1
J gene: TRBJ2-4

CDR3 protein: CASTAGSPTDTQYF
CDR3 DNA: TGCGCCAGCACCGCGGGATCCCCCACAGATACGCAGTATTTT
clone size: few
V gene: TRBV5-1
D gene: .
J gene: TRBJ2-3

CDR3 protein: CATSRDGLARYF
CDR3 DNA: TGTGCCACCAGCAGAGATGGGCTAGCGAGGTACTTC
clone size: few
V gene: TRBV15
D gene: .
J gene: TRBJ2-5

CDR3 protein: CSVGNDRSSYEQYF
CDR3 DNA: TGCAGCGTTGGCAACGACAGGTCCTCCTACGAGCAGTACTTC
clone size: .
V gene: TRBV29-1
D gene: .
J gene: TRBJ2-7

CDR3 protein: CATSDPGTGRRAFF
CDR3 DNA: TGTGCCACCAGTGATCCCGGGACAGGTAGACGAGCTTTCTTT
clone size: .
V gene: TRBV24-1
D gene: TRBD1
J gene: TRBJ1-1

CDR3 protein: CASSFGQGHLDLHF
CDR3 DNA: TGCGCCAGCAGTTTCGGACAGGGCCACCTGGACCTCCACTTT
clone size: once
V gene: TRBV5-1
D gene: TRBD1
J gene: TRBJ1-6

CDR3 protein: CASTTWGRGNKETQYF
CDR3 DNA: TGTGCCAGCACAACCTGGGGGAGGGGCAATAAGGAGACCCAGTACTTC
clone size: .
V gene: TRBV6-5
D gene: TRBD2
J gene: TRBJ2-5

CDR3 protein: CAGSPYPTGGSGYEQYF
CDR3 DNA: TGTGCCGGCAGCCCCTATCCTACAGGGGGTTCTGGCTACGAGCAGTACTTC
clone size: once
V gene: TRBV3-1
D gene: TRBD1
J gene: TRBJ2-7

CDR3 protein: CASSAGRGANTGELFF
CDR3 DNA: TGTGCCAGCAGTGCTGGAAGAGGGGCGAACACCGGGGAGCTGTTTTTT
clone size: .
V gene: TRBV6-4
D gene: .
J gene: TRBJ2-2

CDR3 protein: CATSVALAGSDTQYF
CDR3 DNA: TGTGCCACCAGTGTTGCGCTAGCGGGATCAGATACGCAGTATTTT
clone size: .
V gene: TRBV24-1
D gene: TRBD2
J gene: TRBJ2-3

CDR3 protein: CSVEREGPAGRQFF
CDR3 DNA: TGCAGCGTTGAAAGGGAGGGACCCGCGGGTCGGCAGTTCTTC
clone size: .
V gene: TRBV29-1
D gene: TRBD2
J gene: TRBJ2-1

CDR3 protein: CASSPYLSGTAGSYEQYF
CDR3 DNA: TGTGCCAGCAGTCCTTACCTCTCCGGGACTGCCGGCTCCTACGAGCAGTACTTC
clone size: few
V gene: TRBV28
D gene: .
J gene: TRBJ2-7

CDR3 protein: CAGQTGGRNQPQHF
CDR3 DNA: TGTGCCGGTCAGACAGGGGGAAGGAATCAGCCCCAGCATTTT
clone size: .
V gene: TRBV10-3
D gene: TRBD1
J gene: TRBJ1-5

CDR3 protein: CASSALEGGRQFF
CDR3 DNA: TGTGCCAGCAGTGCCTTGGAGGGGGGGCGGCAGTTCTTC
clone size: few
V gene: TRBV25-1
D gene: .
J gene: TRBJ2-1

CDR3 protein: CAISERGGTANEKLFF
CDR3 DNA: TGTGCCATCAGTGAGCGAGGTGGGACAGCTAATGAAAAACTGTTTTTT
clone size: once
V gene: TRBV10-3
D gene: TRBD1
J gene: TRBJ1-4

CDR3 protein: CSVGVSGSSYNEQFF
CDR3 DNA: TGCAGCGTTGGGGTTAGCGGGAGCTCCTACAATGAGCAGTTCTTC
clone size: few
V gene: TRBV29-1
D gene: TRBD2
J gene: TRBJ2-1

CDR3 protein: CASSPVEGSLDPDTEAFF
CDR3 DNA: TGTGCCAGCTCACCGGTGGAAGGATCCCTCGACCCGGACACTGAAGCTTTCTTT
clone size: once
V gene: TRBV18
D gene: .
J gene: TRBJ1-1

CDR3 protein: CATLLAGGTDTQYF
CDR3 DNA: TGTGCCACACTTCTAGCGGGAGGGACGGATACGCAGTATTTT
clone size: few
V gene: TRBV2
D gene: TRBD2
J gene: TRBJ2-3

CDR3 protein: CASSFAGERYNEQFF
CDR3 DNA: TGTGCCAGCAGCTTCGCGGGGGAACGCTACAATGAGCAGTTCTTC
clone size: .
V gene: TRBV7-9
D gene: TRBD2
J gene: TRBJ2-1

CDR3 protein: CASSYGGVKETQYF
CDR3 DNA: TGTGCCAGCAGTTACGGGGGGGTGAAAGAGACCCAGTACTTC
clone size: few
V gene: TRBV6-5
D gene: TRBD2
J gene: TRBJ2-5

CDR3 protein: CSVRTGAGLASSSYNEQFF
CDR3 DNA: TGCAGCGTGAGGACAGGGGCGGGACTAGCTTCGAGCTCCTACAATGAGCAGTTCTTC
clone size: .
V gene: TRBV29-1
D gene: .
J gene: TRBJ2-1